This TCR beta chain was profiled in a study of cytotoxic CD8 clonotypes in ibrutinib-treated CLL. Study overall: Partial responses totalled roughly 24 and complete responses 2; after median 68 months, approximately 15 remained remitted and about 12 progressed.

V gave up 5 bases and J gave up 3 bases, with 14 bases separating them. Germline V CDR1 and CDR2: SNHLY, FYNNEI. This CDR3 region has 14 residues. Sequenced by immunoSEQ multiplex PCR; TCRdb stores in-frame clones only, minus some. The sample lists 140,000 or so clones; over 60% were seen once. Study observations and caveats: Sustained-remission patients were sampled at different times than progressing patients were.

On this clone: Antigen specificity is unknown.

The TCR sequence derives from a human donor with chronic lymphocytic leukemia. The material sequenced was PBMCs, taken after 12 months of ibrutinib treatment. The rearrangement joins TRBV2 to TRBJ2-7, with D maybe TRBD2 (6 bases). The CDR3 protein is CASSSIAANYEQYF. The CDR3 coding sequence is TGTGCCAGCAGTTCAATAGCGGCCAACTACGAGCAGTACTTC.